This TCR beta chain is drawn from a study of beta chain features in type 1 diabetes. General study findings and limits: The naive, central memory and Treg TCRB repertoires of patients appeared to be more similar to one another than those of healthy donors. Whether HLA type influences TCRB rearrangement remained unresolved here. Researchers report that Type 1 diabetes patients had moderately but significantly shorter TCRB CDR3s across all four CD4+ subsets.

Purity exceeded 95% in all sorted populations. This clone was picked up a small number of times. Its antigen is not identified. The sample holds other DNA sequences that translate to the same CDR3. This CDR3 spans 14 amino acids. V lost 0 bases to trimming and J lost 4 bases, with 6 bases between them. The V gene's germline CDR1 is LNHNV and CDR2 YYDKDF (reference sequence). Of the isolated RNA, all was reverse transcribed, and so the sequenced material was expressed TCRB transcripts. Sequencing used immunoSEQ multiplex PCR; TCRdb keeps in-frame clones, though not all of them. The table records 970,000 or so clones, 17% of them present only once.

Sample: naive CD4+ T cells from blood. The source of this sequence is a young woman in good health. This chain joins TRBV15 and TRBJ2-2; tentative D call: TRBD1 (5 bases). In DNA, the CDR3 is TGTGCCACCAGCAGAGACAGGGTCACCGGGGAGCTGTTTTTT. Residues: CATSRDRVTGELFF.